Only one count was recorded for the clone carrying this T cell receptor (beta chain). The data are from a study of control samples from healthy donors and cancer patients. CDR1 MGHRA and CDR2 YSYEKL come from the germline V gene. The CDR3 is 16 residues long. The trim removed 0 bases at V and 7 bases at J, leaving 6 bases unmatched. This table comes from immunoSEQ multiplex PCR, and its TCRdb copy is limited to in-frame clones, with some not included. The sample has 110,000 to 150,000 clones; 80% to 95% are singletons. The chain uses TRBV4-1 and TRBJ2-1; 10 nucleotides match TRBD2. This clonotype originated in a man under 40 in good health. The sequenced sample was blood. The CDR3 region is CASSQEPGLAINEQFF. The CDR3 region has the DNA TGCGCCAGCAGCCAAGAGCCGGGACTAGCGATAAATGAGCAGTTCTTC.